These 12 T cell receptor beta chains share one sample of origin, sequenced in a study of Ad26.COV2.S vaccination and SARS-CoV-2 variants (dated by TCRdb to about 2021). Libraries were prepared through the immunoSEQ multiplex PCR assay. The clones in this table, taken by TCRdb from immuneACCESS, are in-frame only. Not every clone is retained; where verified, under half of the shortfall comes from an unresolved V gene, and the cause of the rest is unknown. In this sample the table shows about 370,000 clones, approximately 91% of which occur a single time. The top ten clones comprise 3.5% of the sample. The treatment or condition label of this sample denotes: approximately 18 received Ad26.COV2.S at low or high dose, single or two shots; 5 received placebo; per-sample allocation not given. For vaccine and placebo recipients, the sequenced repertoires came from samples collected on day 63 after the first injection.

Sequences were derived from peripheral blood, sampled in a trial of Ad26.COV2.S vaccine versus placebo. These receptors all come from a person between 18 and 59 years old who received the Ad26.COV2.S COVID-19 vaccine or a placebo.

This chain connects TRBV11-1 to TRBJ2-2; D uncertain. Germline V gives CDR1 SGHAT, CDR2 FQDESV (reference sequence). The CDR3 length is 16 residues. The V and J ends lost 4 bases and 6 bases respectively, with 18 bases between them. As DNA, the CDR3 is TGTGCCAGCAGCTCCCCCGTTGGCCGCGCCGCCGGGGAGCTGTTTTTT. This encodes CASSSPVGRAAGELFF.

The chain employs TRBV24-1 and TRBJ1-2; no firm D call. This CDR3 comprises 13 residues. With 6 bases removed from V and 8 bases from J, the gap between germline ends came to 15 bases. The germline V gene has CDR1 KGHDR and CDR2 SFDVKD. The CDR3 protein is CATSRRGVGGYTF. The CDR3 nucleotides read TGTGCCACCAGTCGTCGCGGGGTTGGAGGCTACACCTTC.

V gene TRBV3-1 (or the pseudogene TRBV3-2) combines with J gene TRBJ2-1; 9 bases line up with TRBD2. CDR3 length: 16 residues. The V and J ends lost 5 bases and 0 bases, in that order; junction bases with no gene match: 5. CDR1 is LGHDT, CDR2 YNNKEL, per germline (reference sequence). CDR3: CASSGGGGASYNEQFF. The CDR3 DNA reads TGTGCCAGCAGCGGAGGCGGGGGGGCCTCCTACAATGAGCAGTTCTTC.

V usage is TRBV10-3 and J usage is TRBJ2-2; D is perhaps TRBD1 or TRBD2 (5 bases each). Trimming took 3 bases from V and 5 from J, leaving 10 bases between them. The germline CDR1 and CDR2 sequences are ENHRY and SYGVKD. The CDR3 covers 14 residues. The CDR3 is CAISDRDETGELFF. In DNA form, the CDR3 reads TGTGCCATCAGTGACAGGGACGAGACCGGGGAGCTGTTTTTT.

The J gene is TRBJ1-6, the V gene TRBV21-1; no DNA check was done on the table's D call, TRBD1. TRBV21-1 is recorded as a pseudogene. The CDR3 covers 14 residues. The CDR3 sequence: CASSDRVYNSPLHF. The CDR3 DNA is TGTGCCAGCAGCGACAGGGTATATAATTCACCCCTCCACTTT.

This clone has a single count. The chain combines TRBV11-3 with TRBJ2-1; 8 nucleotides match TRBD1. The V and J ends lost 1 base and 8 bases, in that order; junction bases with no gene match: 10. The CDR3 loop spans 16 amino acids. CDR1 is SGHNT and CDR2 is YENEEA in the germline V gene. CDR3 DNA sequence: TGTGCCAGCAGCTTAGGTGCGACAGGGGTCTTAGATGAGCAGTTCTTC. As protein: CASSLGATGVLDEQFF.

V usage is TRBV27 and J usage is TRBJ2-7, with 7 bases lining up with TRBD1. This CDR3 contains 15 residues. V was pared by 3 bases and J by 3 bases, with 8 bases of the junction left unmatched. CDR1 is MNHEY and CDR2 is SMNVEV in the germline V gene (reference sequence). CDR3 protein: CASSLRGGEGYEQYF. The CDR3 DNA sequence: TGTGCCAGCAGTTTGCGAGGGGGCGAGGGCTACGAGCAGTACTTC.

This clone occurred many times. The V gene is TRBV7-2, the J gene TRBJ1-2; no reliable D call. Germline lookup yields CDR1 SGHTA and CDR2 FQGNSA. V was clipped by 5 bases and J by 6 bases, with 13 bases between them. The CDR3 runs to 13 residues. Written as DNA, the CDR3 is TGTGCCAGCAGCATTCAGTACGAGGATGGCTACACCTTC. It specifies CASSIQYEDGYTF.

V gene TRBV9 combines with J gene TRBJ2-3; D assignment may be TRBD1 or TRBD2 (6 bases each). Per the germline V gene, CDR1 is SGDLS and CDR2 is YYNGEE. The CDR3 runs 15 residues. Between the trimmed V and J ends, which lost 7 bases and 0 bases, there was a span of 15 bases. CDR3 amino acids: CASSTGGASTDTQYF. The CDR3 region has the DNA TGTGCCAGCTCCACCGGGGGCGCTAGCACAGATACGCAGTATTTT.

This clone was observed a single time. The chain is built from TRBV9 and TRBJ1-2; no firm D call. This CDR3 contains 15 residues. V lost 4 bases, J lost 4 bases, and 17 bases lay in between. Germline values: CDR1 SGDLS, CDR2 YYNGEE. CDR3 amino acids: CASSLSRCLGYGYTF. The CDR3 DNA is TGTGCCAGCAGCCTATCGAGATGCCTGGGCTATGGCTACACCTTC.

The gene calls are TRBV2 and TRBJ1-1; D is ambiguous. Germline V CDR1 and CDR2: SNHLY, FYNNEI. Trimming cost V 3 bases and J 5 bases, with 10 bases left between them. The CDR3 contains 13 residues. This chain's CDR3 is CASSDDEGTEAFF. In nucleotides, the CDR3 is TGTGCCAGCAGTGATGACGAGGGAACTGAAGCTTTCTTT.

The chain combines TRBV19 with TRBJ1-2, with D maybe TRBD1 (6 bases). This CDR3 is 13 amino acids long. CDR1 LNHDA and CDR2 SQIVND come from the germline V gene (reference sequence). V dropped 2 bases and J dropped 6 bases, with 10 bases sitting between them. CDR3 DNA: TGTGCCAGTAGTATAAACAGGGCAGATGGCTACACCTTC. As protein: CASSINRADGYTF.